The TCR beta chain under discussion was sequenced for a study of a mutant IDH1 vaccine in newly diagnosed glioma. Time point reported: baseline, week 1 (first vaccination visit). Described treatment: pre-vaccination baseline after standard-of-care therapy. Profiling relied on immunoSEQ multiplex PCR, and the TCRdb table lists in-frame clones only, not all of them. Among some 67,000 clones listed, around 83% were seen once. The V end lost 5 bases, the J end lost 3 bases, and 11 bases lay between the germline ends. This CDR3 comprises 15 residues. Germline CDR1 reads MGHRA; CDR2 reads YSYEKL. The V gene is TRBV4-1, the J gene TRBJ1-6, with D perhaps matching TRBD1 (5 bases). The sequence was collected from a woman under 30 with glioma. Some clones in this sample may be carry-over from other donors' samples. Sample: peripheral blood mononuclear cells (PBMCs), taken from a glioma patient treated with radiotherapy, temozolomide or both. As DNA, the CDR3 is TGCGCCAGCAGCACTGGACATGACTATAATTCACCCCTCCACTTT. Amino acid sequence: CASSTGHDYNSPLHF.